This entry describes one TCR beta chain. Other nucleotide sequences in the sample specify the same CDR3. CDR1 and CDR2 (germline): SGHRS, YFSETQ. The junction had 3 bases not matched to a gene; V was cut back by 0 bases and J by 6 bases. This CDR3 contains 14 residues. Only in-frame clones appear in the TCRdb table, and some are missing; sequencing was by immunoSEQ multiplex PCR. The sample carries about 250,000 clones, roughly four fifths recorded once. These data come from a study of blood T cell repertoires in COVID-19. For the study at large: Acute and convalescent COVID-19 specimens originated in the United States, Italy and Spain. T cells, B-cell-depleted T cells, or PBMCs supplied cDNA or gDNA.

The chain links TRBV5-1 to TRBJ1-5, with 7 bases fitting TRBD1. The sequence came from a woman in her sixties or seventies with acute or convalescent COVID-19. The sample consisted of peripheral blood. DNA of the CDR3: TGCGCCAGCAGCTTGGGACAGGGAGGTCAGCCCCAGCATTTT. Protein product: CASSLGQGGQPQHF.